Reported below is one T cell receptor (beta chain). The data were taken from a study of technical replicates of blood from a few donors. TCRdb's table, derived via immunoSEQ multiplex PCR, lists solely in-frame clones and lacks some. The sample has about 83,000 clones, roughly 96% seen once. With V trimmed by 7 bases and J by 6 bases, 12 bases remained unmatched. In germline, CDR1 is MDHEN, CDR2 SYDVKM. The CDR3 is made up of 14 amino acids. The material sequenced was T cells isolated from PBMCs. V is TRBV28 and J is TRBJ2-7; 7 bases agree with TRBD1. The clonotype comes from a human donor in good health. For the CDR3, the DNA is TGTGCCAGCATTCCCGGACAGGCCCAACGCGAGCAGTACTTC. This translates into CASIPGQAQREQYF.